This T cell receptor (beta chain) came from a study of blood T cell repertoires in COVID-19. Looking at the study overall: Sources were T cells, B-cell-depleted T cells, or PBMCs; the material itself was cDNA or gDNA.

Sequenced by immunoSEQ multiplex PCR; TCRdb stores in-frame clones only, minus some. The table includes roughly 94,000 clones, 75% to 85% detected once. V gave up 6 bases and J gave up 8 bases; unmatched junction bases: 7. CDR1 and CDR2 (germline): SGHRS, YFSETQ. The CDR3 extends over 13 amino acids. This clonotype was obtained from a man in his sixties with acute or convalescent COVID-19. The sample was peripheral blood. The chain employs TRBV5-1 and TRBJ1-4, with 7 bases fitting TRBD1. The CDR3, as DNA: TGCGCCAGCAACACAGGGGAAGGGGAAAAACTGTTTTTT. This translates into CASNTGEGEKLFF.